The 21 T cell receptor beta chains given below trace back to one sample, sequenced in a study of technical replicates of blood from several donors. Sequencing used immunoSEQ multiplex PCR; TCRdb keeps in-frame clones, though not all of them. The sample lists 79,000 or so clones; approximately 93% were seen once. Sequencing was performed on T cells isolated from PBMCs. These receptors all come from a human donor in good health.

The V gene is TRBV18, the J gene TRBJ1-3, with D possibly being TRBD1 (5 bases). CDR3 size: 15 residues. Germline assignment: CDR1 KGHSH and CDR2 LQKENI. Trimming removed 3 bases at V and 0 bases at J, with 9 bases between. Here the CDR3 reads CASSPDTYSGNTIYF. Written as DNA, the CDR3 is TGTGCCAGCTCACCGGACACTTACTCTGGAAACACCATATATTTT. Drawing the rest from reference TRBV18 and TRBJ1-3, the complete variable domain is NAGVMQNPRHLVRRRGQEARLRCSPMKGHSHVYWYRQLPEEGLKFMVYLQKENIIDESGMPKERFSAEFPKEGPSILRIQQVVRGDSAAYFCASSPDTYSGNTIYFGEGSWLTVV.

For this clone: Mismatch with germline at one junction end may stem from a read error. The V gene is TRBV7-7, the J gene TRBJ1-5; D not resolved. The CDR3 sequence is 19 residues long. CDR1 and CDR2 from the germline V gene are SSHAT and FNYEAQ (reference sequence). This chain's CDR3 is CASSLARKVRNGIRQPQHF. The CDR3 bases are TGTGCTAGCAGCTTAGCGCGGAAGGTAAGGAATGGAATTCGTCAGCCCCAGCATTTT.

This chain connects TRBV11-2 to TRBJ1-1, with TRBD1 as a possible D gene (6 bases). The length of the CDR3 is 14 residues. CDR1 is SGHAT and CDR2 is FQNNGV in the germline V gene. The germline V and J ends were trimmed by 4 bases and 0 bases, with 9 bases remaining between them. The CDR3 is CASSSTGMNTEAFF. The CDR3, as DNA: TGTGCCAGCAGCTCAACAGGGATGAACACTGAAGCTTTCTTT.

Points on this clone: Because the CDR3's place on the DNA is in doubt, the DNA is left out and the CDR3 is given as listed by TCRdb. The chain links TRBV19 to TRBJ2-1; no check of the table's D call, TRBD1, against the DNA was made. With termini counted, the CDR3 has 16 amino acids. Per the germline V gene, CDR1 is LNHDA and CDR2 is SQIVND (reference sequence). CDR3: CASSISAQSSYNEQFF.

This chain joins TRBV30 and TRBJ2-7; 9 positions agree with TRBD2. This CDR3 comprises 14 residues. Germline CDR1 reads GTSNPN; CDR2 reads SVGIG (reference sequence). The J segment lost 2 bases and the V segment lost 3 bases, leaving 5 bases of the junction unmatched. CDR3 DNA sequence: TGTGCCTGGAGATTAGCGGGAGCCCCCTACGAGCAGTACTTC. This sequence encodes CAWRLAGAPYEQYF.

The chain uses TRBV6-4 and TRBJ2-7; 10 nucleotides line up with TRBD1. This CDR3 spans 15 amino acids. V gave up 7 bases and J gave up 1 base; unmatched junction bases: 7. Germline V CDR1 and CDR2: MRHNA, SNTAGT. Here the CDR3 reads CASTRDRGSSYEQYF. CDR3 in DNA: TGTGCCAGCACCCGGGACAGGGGTTCATCCTACGAGCAGTACTTC.

This clone appeared a few times. J is TRBJ1-3 and V is TRBV4-2; D not certain. The CDR3 length is 17 residues. Germline V gives CDR1 LGHNA, CDR2 YNFKEQ. V was trimmed by 1 base and J by 0 bases, leaving 13 bases between them. CDR3 nucleotide sequence: TGTGCCAGCAGCCAAGGCGGACCGGGAATCTCTGGAAACACCATATATTTT. Its translation: CASSQGGPGISGNTIYF.

The chain is built from TRBV27 and TRBJ2-7; 8 nucleotides align to TRBD2. This CDR3 has 13 residues. Losses at the gene ends were 2 bases for V and 6 bases for J; bases not matched to a gene: 3. The V gene's germline CDR1 is MNHEY and CDR2 SMNVEV (reference sequence). CDR3 in DNA: TGTGCCAGCAGTTTAGCCGGGACTAGCGAGCAGTACTTC. Protein sequence: CASSLAGTSEQYF.

This sequence joins TRBV15 and TRBJ2-3; D not resolved. Germline CDR1 LNHNV, CDR2 YYDKDF (reference sequence). The germline V and J ends were trimmed by 1 base and 0 bases, with 8 bases remaining between them. The CDR3 has 15 amino acids. The CDR3 coding sequence is TGTGCCACCAGCAGAGGGCTTTTTAGCACAGATACGCAGTATTTT. Its protein is CATSRGLFSTDTQYF. Full variable domain (outside the CDR3, taken from reference TRBV15 and TRBJ2-3): DAMVIQNPRYQVTQFGKPVTLSCSQTLNHNVMYWYQQKSSQAPKLLFHYYDKDFNNEADTPDNFQSRRPNTSFCFLDIRSPGLGDTAMYLCATSRGLFSTDTQYFGPGTRLTVL.

The chain recombines TRBV12-5 with TRBJ1-1; D not certain. Trimming stripped 2 bases from V and 3 bases from J, with 10 bases between. Per germline, CDR1 LGHNT and CDR2 FRNRAP. This CDR3 comprises 14 residues. CDR3 sequence: CASGLNPPHTEAFF. CDR3 DNA: TGTGCTAGTGGTTTGAATCCCCCTCACACTGAAGCTTTCTTT.

V gene TRBV16 combines with J gene TRBJ1-1; a possible D gene is TRBD1 (5 bases). Germline CDR1 is KGHSY and CDR2 is FQNENV. The CDR3 length is 13 residues. The V end lost 0 bases, the J end lost 5 bases, and 7 bases lay between the germline ends. The CDR3 reads CASSQSGGTEAFF. CDR3 DNA: TGTGCCAGCAGCCAATCGGGGGGGACTGAAGCTTTCTTT.

The V and J genes are TRBV6-1 and TRBJ2-2; tentative D call: TRBD1 (7 bases). CDR1 and CDR2 (germline): MNHNS, SASEGT. The CDR3 has 14 amino acids. The V end lost 10 bases, the J end lost 4 bases, and 16 bases lay between the germline ends. In nucleotides, the CDR3 is TGTGCCATCTCCCAGGGGGGAAGCACCGGGGAGCTGTTTTTT. Amino acids: CAISQGGSTGELFF.

The rearrangement joins TRBV19 to TRBJ2-5, with D perhaps TRBD2 (6 bases). This CDR3 comprises 16 residues. The germline V gene encodes CDR1 LNHDA and CDR2 SQIVND (reference sequence). V was shortened by 3 bases and J by 4 bases, with 18 bases between the two germline ends. DNA of the CDR3: TGTGCCAGTAGTATTGGAGTGACTAGTCGCGGAGAGACCCAGTACTTC. This translates into CASSIGVTSRGETQYF.

This chain connects TRBV5-4 to TRBJ2-1; 10 bases map to TRBD2. The CDR3 consists of 16 residues. The germline CDR1 and CDR2 sequences are SGHNT and YYREEE (reference sequence). J was trimmed by 4 bases and V by 0 bases; bases with no gene match: 4. CDR3 sequence (DNA): TGTGCCAGCAGCTTGGAAGGACTAGCGGTTTACAATGAGCAGTTCTTC. It specifies CASSLEGLAVYNEQFF.

The J gene is TRBJ2-2, the V gene TRBV25-1; unclear D gene. Germline V gene sequence: CDR1 MGHDK, CDR2 SYGVNS. V was clipped by 4 bases and J by 0 bases, with 12 bases between them. CDR3 length: 16 residues. The CDR3 is CASSVQVSANTGELFF. The CDR3 coding sequence is TGTGCCAGCAGTGTGCAGGTCTCCGCGAACACCGGGGAGCTGTTTTTT.

This chain joins TRBV5-1 and TRBJ2-5, with 10 bases that match TRBD2. J was trimmed by 5 bases and V by 2 bases; bases with no gene match: 9. Germline values: CDR1 SGHRS, CDR2 YFSETQ. This CDR3 has 16 residues. The CDR3 loop is CASSLAGGPGWETQYF. CDR3 DNA: TGCGCCAGCAGCTTAGCGGGAGGGCCCGGTTGGGAGACCCAGTACTTC.

The chain is built from TRBV15 and TRBJ1-1; the D is unclear. The CDR3 length is 14 residues. V was pared by 1 base and J by 2 bases, with 8 bases between. The V gene's germline CDR1 is LNHNV and CDR2 YYDKDF (reference sequence). This chain's CDR3 is CATSRAERNTEAFF. CDR3 DNA sequence: TGTGCCACCAGCAGAGCGGAGAGAAACACTGAAGCTTTCTTT.

V usage is TRBV18 and J usage is TRBJ2-1; 10 positions match TRBD2. CDR1 is KGHSH, CDR2 LQKENI, per germline. J lost 1 base, V lost 5 bases, and 8 bases had no gene match. The CDR3 spans 17 residues. The CDR3: CASSLRSGRASYNEQFF. The CDR3 DNA sequence: TGTGCCAGCTCATTAAGGAGCGGGAGGGCTTCCTACAATGAGCAGTTCTTC.

This CDR3 reads CASSARGQEAFF. DNA of the CDR3: TGTGCCAGCAGCGCGAGAGGTCAGGAAGCTTTCTTT. V is TRBV9 and J is TRBJ1-1; the D is unclear. Trimming removed 3 bases from V and 8 bases from J, with 11 bases in between. The CDR3 extends over 12 amino acids. The germline gives CDR1 SGDLS, CDR2 YYNGEE.

CDR3: CASSVGSSGSKGSYEQYF. The CDR3 coding sequence is TGTGCCAGCAGCGTAGGCTCTAGCGGGTCTAAAGGTTCCTACGAGCAGTACTTC. J is TRBJ2-7 and V is TRBV9, with 8 bases that match TRBD2. The V gene end was trimmed by 0 bases and the J gene end by 1 base; junction bases not matched to a gene: 12. This CDR3 has 18 residues. Germline loops: CDR1 SGDLS, CDR2 YYNGEE.

The gene calls are TRBV15 and TRBJ2-5, with D perhaps TRBD2 (5 bases). Germline V CDR1 and CDR2: LNHNV, YYDKDF (reference sequence). Between the trimmed V and J ends, which lost 0 bases and 7 bases, there was a span of 18 bases. This CDR3 comprises 16 residues. CDR3: CATSRDRAADLGTQYF. CDR3 DNA: TGTGCCACCAGCAGAGATCGGGCAGCGGACCTGGGGACCCAGTACTTC.